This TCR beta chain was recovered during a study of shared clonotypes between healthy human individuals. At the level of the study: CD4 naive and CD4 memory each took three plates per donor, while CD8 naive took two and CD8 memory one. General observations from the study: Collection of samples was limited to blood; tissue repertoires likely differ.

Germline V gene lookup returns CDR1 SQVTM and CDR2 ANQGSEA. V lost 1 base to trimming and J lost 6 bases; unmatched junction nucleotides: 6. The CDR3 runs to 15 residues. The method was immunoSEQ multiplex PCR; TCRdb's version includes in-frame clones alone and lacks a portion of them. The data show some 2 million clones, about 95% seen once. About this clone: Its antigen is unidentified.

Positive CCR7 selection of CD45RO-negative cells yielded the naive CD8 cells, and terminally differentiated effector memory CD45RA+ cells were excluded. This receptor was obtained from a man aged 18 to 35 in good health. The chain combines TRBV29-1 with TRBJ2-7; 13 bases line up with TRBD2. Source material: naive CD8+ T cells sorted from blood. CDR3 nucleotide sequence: TGCAGCGTTGAAGGGACTAGCGGGAGAGGAGGCGAGCAGTACTTC. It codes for CSVEGTSGRGGEQYF.